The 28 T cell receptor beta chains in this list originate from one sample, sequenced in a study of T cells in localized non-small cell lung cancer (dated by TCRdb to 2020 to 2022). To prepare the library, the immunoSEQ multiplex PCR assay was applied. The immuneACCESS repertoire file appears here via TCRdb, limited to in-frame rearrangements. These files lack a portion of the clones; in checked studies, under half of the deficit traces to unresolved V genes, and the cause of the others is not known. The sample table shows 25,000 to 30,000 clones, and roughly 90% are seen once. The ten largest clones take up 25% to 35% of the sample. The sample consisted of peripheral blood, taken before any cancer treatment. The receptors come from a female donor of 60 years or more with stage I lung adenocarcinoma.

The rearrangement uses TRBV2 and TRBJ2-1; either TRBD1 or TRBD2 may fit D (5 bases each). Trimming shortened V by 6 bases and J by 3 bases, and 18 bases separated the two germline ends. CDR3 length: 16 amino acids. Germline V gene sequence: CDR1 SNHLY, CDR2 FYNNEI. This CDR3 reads CASSGKVRGVYNEQFF. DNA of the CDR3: TGTGCCAGCAGCGGGAAGGTAAGGGGCGTCTACAATGAGCAGTTCTTC.

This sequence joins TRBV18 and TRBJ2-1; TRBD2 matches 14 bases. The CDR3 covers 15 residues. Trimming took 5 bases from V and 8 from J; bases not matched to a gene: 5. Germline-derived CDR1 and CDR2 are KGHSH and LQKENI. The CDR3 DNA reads TGTGCCAGCTCAACGGGACTAGCGGGAGTCGATGAGCAGTTCTTC. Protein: CASSTGLAGVDEQFF.

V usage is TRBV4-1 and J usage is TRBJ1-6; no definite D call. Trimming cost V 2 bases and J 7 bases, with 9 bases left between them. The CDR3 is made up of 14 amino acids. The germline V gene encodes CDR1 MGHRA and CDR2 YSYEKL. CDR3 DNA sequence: TGCGCCAGCAGCCAACTTACCCTCAATTCACCCCTCCACTTT. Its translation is CASSQLTLNSPLHF.

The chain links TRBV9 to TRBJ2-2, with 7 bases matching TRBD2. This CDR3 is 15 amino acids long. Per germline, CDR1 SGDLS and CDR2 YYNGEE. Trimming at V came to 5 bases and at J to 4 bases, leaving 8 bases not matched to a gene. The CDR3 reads CASRKSGNPTGELFF. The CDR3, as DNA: TGTGCCAGCAGGAAGAGCGGGAATCCCACCGGGGAGCTGTTTTTT. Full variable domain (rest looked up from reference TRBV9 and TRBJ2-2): DSGVTQTPKHLITATGQRVTLRCSPRSGDLSVYWYQQSLDQGLQFLIQYYNGEERAKGNILERFSAQQFPDLHSELNLSSLELGDSALYFCASRKSGNPTGELFFGEGSRLTVL.

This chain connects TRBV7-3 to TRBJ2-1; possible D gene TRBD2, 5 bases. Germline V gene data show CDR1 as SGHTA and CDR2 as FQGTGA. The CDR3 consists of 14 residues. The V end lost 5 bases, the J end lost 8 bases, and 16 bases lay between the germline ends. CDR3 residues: CASSREEGPHEQFF. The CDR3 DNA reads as TGTGCCAGCAGCCGGGAAGAGGGCCCCCATGAGCAGTTCTTC.

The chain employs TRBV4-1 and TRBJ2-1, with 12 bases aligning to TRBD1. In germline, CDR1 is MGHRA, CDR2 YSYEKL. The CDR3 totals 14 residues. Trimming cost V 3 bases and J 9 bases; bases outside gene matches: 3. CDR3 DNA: TGCGCCAGCAGCCAGGGACAGGGGGCGGGTGAGCAGTTCTTC. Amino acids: CASSQGQGAGEQFF.

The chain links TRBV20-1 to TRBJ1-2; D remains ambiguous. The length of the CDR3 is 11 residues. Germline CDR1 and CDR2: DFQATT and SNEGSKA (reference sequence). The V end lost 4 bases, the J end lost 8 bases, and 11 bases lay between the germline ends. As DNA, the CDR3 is TGCAGTGCTACCGACCGGGAGGGCTACACCTTC. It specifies CSATDREGYTF.

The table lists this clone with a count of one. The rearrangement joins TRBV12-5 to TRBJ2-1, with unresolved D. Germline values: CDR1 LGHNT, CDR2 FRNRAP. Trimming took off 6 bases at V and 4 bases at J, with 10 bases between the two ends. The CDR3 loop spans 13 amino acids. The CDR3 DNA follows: TGTGCTAGTGGCCATGGTCGTTACAATGAGCAGTTCTTC. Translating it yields CASGHGRYNEQFF.

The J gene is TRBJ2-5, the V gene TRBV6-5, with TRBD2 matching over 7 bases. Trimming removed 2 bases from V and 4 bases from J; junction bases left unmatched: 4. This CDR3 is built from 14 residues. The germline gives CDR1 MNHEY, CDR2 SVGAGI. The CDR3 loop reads CASSYGTTRETQYF. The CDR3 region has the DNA TGTGCCAGCAGTTACGGGACTACCCGAGAGACCCAGTACTTC.

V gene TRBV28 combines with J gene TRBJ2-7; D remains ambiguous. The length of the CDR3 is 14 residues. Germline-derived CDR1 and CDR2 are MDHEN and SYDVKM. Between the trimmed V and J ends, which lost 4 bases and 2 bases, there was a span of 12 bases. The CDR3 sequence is CASSSLGLTYEQYF. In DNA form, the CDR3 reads TGTGCCAGCAGTTCACTGGGCCTCACCTACGAGCAGTACTTC.

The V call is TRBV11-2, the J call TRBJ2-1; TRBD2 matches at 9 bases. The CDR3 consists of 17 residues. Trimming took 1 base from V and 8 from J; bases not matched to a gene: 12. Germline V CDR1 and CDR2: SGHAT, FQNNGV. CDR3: CASSLGRGSGRSDEQFF. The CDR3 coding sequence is TGTGCCAGCAGCTTAGGGCGGGGTAGCGGGAGAAGCGATGAGCAGTTCTTC.

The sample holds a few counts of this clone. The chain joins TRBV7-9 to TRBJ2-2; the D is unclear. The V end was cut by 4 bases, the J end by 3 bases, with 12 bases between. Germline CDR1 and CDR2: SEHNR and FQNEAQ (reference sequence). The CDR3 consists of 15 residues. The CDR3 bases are TGTGCCAGCAGCTCGAGCCCCGGGTACACCGGGGAGCTGTTTTTT. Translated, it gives CASSSSPGYTGELFF.

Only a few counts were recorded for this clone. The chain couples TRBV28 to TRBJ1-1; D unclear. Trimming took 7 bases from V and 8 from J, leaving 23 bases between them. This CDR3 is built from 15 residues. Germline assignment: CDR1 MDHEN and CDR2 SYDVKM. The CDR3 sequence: CASNPGEDGFWEAFF. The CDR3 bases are TGTGCCAGCAATCCCGGAGAGGACGGTTTTTGGGAAGCTTTCTTT.

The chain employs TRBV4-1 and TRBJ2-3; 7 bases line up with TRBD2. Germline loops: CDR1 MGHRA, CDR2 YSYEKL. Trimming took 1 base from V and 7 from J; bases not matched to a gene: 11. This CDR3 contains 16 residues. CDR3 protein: CASSQGAGDPRYTQYF. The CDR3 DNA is TGCGCCAGCAGCCAAGGCGCGGGAGATCCCAGATATACGCAGTATTTT.

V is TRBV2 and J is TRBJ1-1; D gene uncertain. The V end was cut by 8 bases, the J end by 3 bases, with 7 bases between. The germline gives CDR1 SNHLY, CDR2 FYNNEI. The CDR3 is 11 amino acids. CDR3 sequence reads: CASAGYTEAFF. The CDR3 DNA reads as TGTGCCAGCGCGGGGTACACTGAAGCTTTCTTT.

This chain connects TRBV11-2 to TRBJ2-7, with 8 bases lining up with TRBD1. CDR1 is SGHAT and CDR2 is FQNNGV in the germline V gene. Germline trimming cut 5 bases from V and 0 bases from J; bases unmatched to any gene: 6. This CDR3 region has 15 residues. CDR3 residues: CASSPGQGFSYEQYF. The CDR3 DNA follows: TGTGCCAGCAGCCCTGGACAGGGTTTCTCCTACGAGCAGTACTTC.

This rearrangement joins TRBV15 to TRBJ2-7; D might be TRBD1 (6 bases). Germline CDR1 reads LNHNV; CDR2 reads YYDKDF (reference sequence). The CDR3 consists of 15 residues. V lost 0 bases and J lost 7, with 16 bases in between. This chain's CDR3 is CATSRDTENTGEQYF. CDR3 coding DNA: TGTGCCACCAGCAGAGACACAGAAAATACAGGGGAGCAGTACTTC.

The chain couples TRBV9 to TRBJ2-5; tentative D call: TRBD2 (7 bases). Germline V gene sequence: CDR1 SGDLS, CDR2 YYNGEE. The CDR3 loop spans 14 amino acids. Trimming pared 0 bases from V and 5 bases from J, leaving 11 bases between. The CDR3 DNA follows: TGTGCCAGCAGCGTAGAGGGGGGGTCGGAGACCCAGTACTTC. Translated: CASSVEGGSETQYF.

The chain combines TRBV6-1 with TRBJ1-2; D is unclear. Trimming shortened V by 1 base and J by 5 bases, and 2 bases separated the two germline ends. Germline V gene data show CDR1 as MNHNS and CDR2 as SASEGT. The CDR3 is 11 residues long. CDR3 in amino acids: CASSEGYGYTF. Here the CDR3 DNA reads TGTGCCAGCAGTGAAGGGTATGGCTACACCTTC.

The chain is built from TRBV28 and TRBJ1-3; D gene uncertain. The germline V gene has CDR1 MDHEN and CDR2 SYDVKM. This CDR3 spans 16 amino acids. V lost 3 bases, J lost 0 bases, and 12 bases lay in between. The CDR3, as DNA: TGTGCCAGCAGTTTCCGGGCCCCGCTCTCTGGAAACACCATATATTTT. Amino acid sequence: CASSFRAPLSGNTIYF.

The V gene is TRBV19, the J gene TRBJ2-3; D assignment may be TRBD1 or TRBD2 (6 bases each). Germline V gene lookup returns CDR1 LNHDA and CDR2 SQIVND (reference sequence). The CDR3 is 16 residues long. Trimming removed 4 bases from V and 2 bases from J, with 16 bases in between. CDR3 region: CASSKTGSGDTDTQYF. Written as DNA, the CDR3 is TGTGCCAGTAGTAAGACAGGTTCGGGGGACACAGATACGCAGTATTTT.

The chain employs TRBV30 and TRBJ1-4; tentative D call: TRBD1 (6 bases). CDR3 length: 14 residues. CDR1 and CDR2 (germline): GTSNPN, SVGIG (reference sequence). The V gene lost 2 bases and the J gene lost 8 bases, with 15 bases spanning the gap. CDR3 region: CAWSKGDTVEKLFF. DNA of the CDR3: TGTGCCTGGAGTAAAGGGGACACCGTGGAAAAACTGTTTTTT.

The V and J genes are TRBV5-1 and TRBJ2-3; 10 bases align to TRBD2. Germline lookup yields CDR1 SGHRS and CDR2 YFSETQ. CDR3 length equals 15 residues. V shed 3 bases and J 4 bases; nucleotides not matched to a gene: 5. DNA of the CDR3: TGCGCCAGCAGCTCATTAGCGGGAGGCGCAGATACGCAGTATTTT. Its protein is CASSSLAGGADTQYF.

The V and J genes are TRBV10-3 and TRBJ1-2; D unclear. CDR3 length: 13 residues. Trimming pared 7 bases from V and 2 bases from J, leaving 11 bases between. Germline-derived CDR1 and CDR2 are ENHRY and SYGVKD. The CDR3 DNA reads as TGTGCCATCAATTCGGTAGGGAACTATGGCTACACCTTC. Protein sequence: CAINSVGNYGYTF.

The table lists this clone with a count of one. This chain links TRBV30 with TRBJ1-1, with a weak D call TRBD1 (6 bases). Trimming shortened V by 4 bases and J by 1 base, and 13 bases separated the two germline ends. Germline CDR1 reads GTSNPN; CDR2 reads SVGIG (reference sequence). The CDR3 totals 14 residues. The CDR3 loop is CAWTFGGGNTEAFF. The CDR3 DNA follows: TGTGCCTGGACGTTCGGGGGCGGGAACACTGAAGCTTTCTTT. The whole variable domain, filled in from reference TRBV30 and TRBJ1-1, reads SQTIHQWPATLVQPVGSPLSLECTVEGTSNPNLYWYRQAAGRGLQLLFYSVGIGQISSEVPQNLSASRPQDRQFILSSKKLLLSDSGFYLCAWTFGGGNTEAFFGQGTRLTVV.

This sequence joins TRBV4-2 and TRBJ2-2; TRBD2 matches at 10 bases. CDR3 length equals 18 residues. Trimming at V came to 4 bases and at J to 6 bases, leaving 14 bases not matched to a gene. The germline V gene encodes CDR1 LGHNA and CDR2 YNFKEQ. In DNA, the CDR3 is TGTGCCAGCAGCCGGGGCTACAGGGCTAGCGGGAGCTCCGGGGAGCTGTTTTTT. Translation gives CASSRGYRASGSSGELFF.

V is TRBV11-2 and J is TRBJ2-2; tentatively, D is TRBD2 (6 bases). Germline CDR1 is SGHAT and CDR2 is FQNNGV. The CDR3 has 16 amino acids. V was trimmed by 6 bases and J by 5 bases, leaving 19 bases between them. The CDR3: CASRPWLRGWTGELFF. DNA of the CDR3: TGTGCCAGCAGGCCGTGGTTGCGGGGATGGACCGGGGAGCTGTTTTTT.

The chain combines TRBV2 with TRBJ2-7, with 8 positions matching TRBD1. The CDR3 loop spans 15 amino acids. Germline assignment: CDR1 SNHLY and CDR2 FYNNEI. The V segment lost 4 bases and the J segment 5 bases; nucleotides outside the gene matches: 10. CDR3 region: CASSAWTGYSDEQYF. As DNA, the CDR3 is TGTGCCAGCAGTGCCTGGACAGGGTATTCCGACGAGCAGTACTTC.